This passage covers 11 T cell receptor beta chains from one sample sequenced in a study of T cell responses to AZD1222 COVID-19 vaccine. Generated by immunoSEQ multiplex PCR, the TCRdb table keeps only in-frame clones and is missing some. The sample lists more than 95,000 clones, approximately 89% occurring once. The sequencing here drew on peripheral blood, taken on day 0 of AZD1222 vaccination. These receptors were taken from an adult in good health.

The J gene is TRBJ1-1, the V gene TRBV4-1, with TRBD1 matching 7 bases. CDR3 length: 13 amino acids. Looked up from germline, CDR1 is MGHRA and CDR2 is YSYEKL. The V segment lost 1 base and the J segment 5 bases; nucleotides outside the gene matches: 1. CDR3 sequence: CASSQVGQTEAFF. CDR3 bases: TGCGCCAGCAGCCAAGTGGGACAGACTGAAGCTTTCTTT.

V and J are TRBV7-3 and TRBJ2-1, with 8 bases that match TRBD2. In germline, CDR1 is SGHTA, CDR2 FQGTGA. J was trimmed by 2 bases and V by 5 bases; bases with no gene match: 5. The CDR3 length is 15 residues. The CDR3 protein is CASSPRGGTYNEQFF. In DNA form, the CDR3 reads TGTGCCAGCAGCCCCCGGGGGGGGACCTACAATGAGCAGTTCTTC.

This clone was found once. The chain has TRBV5-8 and TRBJ2-3; 8 bases align to TRBD2. The CDR3 loop spans 16 amino acids. CDR1 is SGHTS, CDR2 YDEGEE, per germline. V was clipped by 2 bases and J by 5 bases; unmatched bases: 10. The CDR3 region has the DNA TGTGCCAGCAGCTTTTTCGCTAGCGGGTCAAAAGATACGCAGTATTTT. It specifies CASSFFASGSKDTQYF.

This rearrangement joins TRBV7-2 to TRBJ2-4; 11 bases fit TRBD2. V lost 4 bases, J lost 6 bases, and 2 bases stayed unmatched. The CDR3 is made up of 14 amino acids. Germline loops: CDR1 SGHTA, CDR2 FQGNSA. The CDR3 sequence is CASSSGTSGNIQYF. The CDR3 DNA reads TGTGCCAGCAGCTCGGGGACTAGCGGAAACATTCAGTACTTC.

The chain combines TRBV9 with TRBJ2-5; possible D gene TRBD2, 5 bases. CDR1 and CDR2 (germline): SGDLS, YYNGEE. The germline V and J ends were trimmed by 5 bases and 5 bases, with 13 bases remaining between them. CDR3 length: 13 amino acids. The CDR3 loop is CASSAGLLETQYF. The CDR3 DNA reads TGTGCCAGCAGTGCTGGACTTCTGGAGACCCAGTACTTC.

This clone was observed a single time. The genes are TRBV30 and TRBJ2-3, with a tentative D call TRBD2 (6 bases). Germline-derived CDR1 and CDR2 are GTSNPN and SVGIG (reference sequence). The V and J ends lost 0 bases and 7 bases respectively, with 14 bases between them. The CDR3 has 14 residues. The CDR3 protein is CAWSVRLVMNTQYF. The CDR3 DNA reads TGTGCCTGGAGTGTTAGACTAGTAATGAATACGCAGTATTTT.

J is TRBJ2-7 and V is TRBV28; 11 bases align to TRBD1. This CDR3 spans 14 amino acids. Losses at the gene ends were 4 bases for V and 6 bases for J; bases not matched to a gene: 5. Germline V gene lookup returns CDR1 MDHEN and CDR2 SYDVKM. The CDR3 loop reads CASSSGQGALEQYF. Here the CDR3 DNA reads TGTGCCAGCAGTTCAGGACAGGGGGCCCTCGAGCAGTACTTC.

The rearrangement joins TRBV7-2 to TRBJ1-6, with D uncertain. This CDR3 comprises 15 residues. CDR1 and CDR2 (germline): SGHTA, FQGNSA. Trimming removed 2 bases at V and 6 bases at J, with 11 bases between. The chain's CDR3 is CASSLRRQSNSPLHF. As DNA, the CDR3 is TGTGCCAGCAGCTTACGAAGGCAGTCTAATTCACCCCTCCACTTT.

The genes are TRBV27 and TRBJ1-1, with D maybe TRBD1 (6 bases). The germline V and J ends were trimmed by 6 bases and 6 bases, with 17 bases remaining between them. The germline gives CDR1 MNHEY, CDR2 SMNVEV (reference sequence). The CDR3 runs 14 residues. CDR3 protein: CASRYRDGEAEAFF. Written as DNA, the CDR3 is TGTGCCAGCAGATACAGGGATGGGGAAGCTGAAGCTTTCTTT.

The gene calls are TRBV6-5 and TRBJ1-1, with D hard to call. CDR1 and CDR2 (germline): MNHEY, SVGAGI. CDR3 length: 13 residues. Trimming cost V 1 base and J 1 base, with 4 bases left between them. The CDR3 region is CASSYFGNTEAFF. CDR3 sequence (DNA): TGTGCCAGCAGTTACTTTGGGAACACTGAAGCTTTCTTT.

The chain employs TRBV30 and TRBJ2-1, with 14 bases matching TRBD2. CDR3 size: 15 residues. V lost 2 bases, J lost 12 bases, and 9 bases stayed unmatched. Germline CDR1 GTSNPN, CDR2 SVGIG (reference sequence). The CDR3 DNA reads TGTGCCTGGAGTAGGCGGGGACTAGCGGGAGATGCGCAGTTCTTC. As protein: CAWSRRGLAGDAQFF.